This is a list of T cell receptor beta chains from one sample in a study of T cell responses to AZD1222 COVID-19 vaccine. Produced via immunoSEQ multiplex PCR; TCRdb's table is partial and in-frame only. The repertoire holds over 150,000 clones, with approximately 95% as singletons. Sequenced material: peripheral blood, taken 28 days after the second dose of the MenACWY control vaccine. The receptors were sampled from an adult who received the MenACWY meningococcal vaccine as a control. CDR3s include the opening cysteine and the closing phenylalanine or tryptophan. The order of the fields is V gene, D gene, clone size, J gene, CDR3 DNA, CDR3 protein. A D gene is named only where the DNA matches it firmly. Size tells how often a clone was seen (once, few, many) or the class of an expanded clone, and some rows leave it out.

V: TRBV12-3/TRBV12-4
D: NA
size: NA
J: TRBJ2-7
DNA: TGTGCCAGCAGTTTGGCAAACTCCTACGAGCAGTACTTC
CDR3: CASSLANSYEQYF

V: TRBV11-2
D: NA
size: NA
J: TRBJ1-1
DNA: TGTGCCAGCAGCTTTGGGGACCTAAACACTGAAGCTTTCTTT
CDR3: CASSFGDLNTEAFF

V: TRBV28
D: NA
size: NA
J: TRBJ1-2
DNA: TGTGCCAGCAGTTTAAGGGCTGGGGGCTACACCTTC
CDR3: CASSLRAGGYTF

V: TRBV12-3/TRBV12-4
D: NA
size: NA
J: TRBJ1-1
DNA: TGTGCCAGCATCCTGCTAACTGAAGCTTTCTTT
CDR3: CASILLTEAFF

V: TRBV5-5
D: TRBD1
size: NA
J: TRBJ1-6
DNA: TGTGCCACCGGGACAGGGAATTCACCCCTCCACTTT
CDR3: CATGTGNSPLHF

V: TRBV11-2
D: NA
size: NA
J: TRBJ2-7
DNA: TGTGCCAGCAGCTTAGATCTAGGAGGGGGCACCTACGAGCAGTACTTC
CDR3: CASSLDLGGGTYEQYF

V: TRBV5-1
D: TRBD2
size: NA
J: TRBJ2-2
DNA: TGCGCCAGCAGCTATATGACTAGCGGGGCAACGAAGCCCGGGGAGCTGTTTTTT
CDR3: CASSYMTSGATKPGELFF

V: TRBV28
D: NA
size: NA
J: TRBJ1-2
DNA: TGTGCCAGCAGCCTACCCTCGGCCAGGAACTATGGCTACACCTTC
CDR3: CASSLPSARNYGYTF

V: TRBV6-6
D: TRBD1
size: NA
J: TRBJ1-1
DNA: TGTGCCAGCAGTTACCCGGACAGGGGGCACACTGAAGCTTTCTTT
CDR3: CASSYPDRGHTEAFF

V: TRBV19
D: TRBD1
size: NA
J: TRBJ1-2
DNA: TGTGCCAGTAGTCTCGACAGGGTACGGGGCTACACCTTC
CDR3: CASSLDRVRGYTF

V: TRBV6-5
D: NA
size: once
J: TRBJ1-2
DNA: TGTGCCAGCAGTTCCCAGGGACGTAATGGCTACACCTTC
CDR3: CASSSQGRNGYTF

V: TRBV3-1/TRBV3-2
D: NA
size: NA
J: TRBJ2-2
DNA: TGTGCCAGCACCCCCGCCGGGACATCGAACACCGGGGAGCTGTTTTTT
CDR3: CASTPAGTSNTGELFF

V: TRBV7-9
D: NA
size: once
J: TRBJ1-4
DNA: TGTGCCAGCAGCTTAGCCCGGGGGCCAACTAATGAAAAACTGTTTTTT
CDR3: CASSLARGPTNEKLFF

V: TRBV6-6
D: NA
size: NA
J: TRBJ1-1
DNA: TGTGCCAGCAGTTACTCAACTGAAGCTTTCTTT
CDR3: CASSYSTEAFF

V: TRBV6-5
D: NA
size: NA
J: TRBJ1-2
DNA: TGTGCCAGCAGTTACCGGACTGGTCCTAGGGATGGCTACACCTTC
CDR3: CASSYRTGPRDGYTF

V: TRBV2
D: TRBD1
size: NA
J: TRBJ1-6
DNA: TGTGCCAGCACTGGGACAGGGAGGACACCCCTCCACTTT
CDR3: CASTGTGRTPLHF

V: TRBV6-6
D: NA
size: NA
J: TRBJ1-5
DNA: TGTGCCAGCAGTTACTCTGGCCGAAATCAGCCCCAGCATTTT
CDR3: CASSYSGRNQPQHF

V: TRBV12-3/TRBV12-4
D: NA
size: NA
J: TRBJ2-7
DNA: TGTGCCAGCAGTTTTCTAGTTTCCTACGAGCAGTACTTC
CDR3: CASSFLVSYEQYF

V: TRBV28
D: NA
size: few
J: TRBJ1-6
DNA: TGTGCCAGCAGCATCCCCGGGACGTACGATTCACCCCTCCACTTT
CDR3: CASSIPGTYDSPLHF

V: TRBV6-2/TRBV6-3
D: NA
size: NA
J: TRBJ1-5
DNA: TGTGCCAGCAGCCGGGGCCTCGGAATAGGCCCCCAGCATTTT
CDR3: CASSRGLGIGPQHF

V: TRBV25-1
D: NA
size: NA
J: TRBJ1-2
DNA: TGTGCCAGCATGACCGGTAACTATGGCTACACCTTC
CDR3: CASMTGNYGYTF

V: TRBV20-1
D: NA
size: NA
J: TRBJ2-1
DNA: TGCAGTGCTAGTGGGGGCGGTGAGCAGTTCTTC
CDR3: CSASGGGEQFF

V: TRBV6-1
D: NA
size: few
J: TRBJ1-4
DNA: TGTGCCAGCAGTGAAGGCTGGGGAGGGGCGGGAGAAAAACTGTTTTTT
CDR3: CASSEGWGGAGEKLFF

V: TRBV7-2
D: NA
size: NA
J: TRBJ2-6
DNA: TGTGCCAGCAGCACTTATATGGGGGGAGCTGGGGCCAACGTCCTGACTTTC
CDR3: CASSTYMGGAGANVLTF

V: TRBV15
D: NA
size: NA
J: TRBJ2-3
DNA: TGTGCCACCAGCCTGAATACAGCAGATACGCAGTATTTT
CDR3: CATSLNTADTQYF

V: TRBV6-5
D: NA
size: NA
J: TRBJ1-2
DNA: TGTGCCAGCAGCTCCCGCGGACCCGGTGGCTACACCTTC
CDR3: CASSSRGPGGYTF

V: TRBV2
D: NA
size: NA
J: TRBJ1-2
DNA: TGTGCCAGCAGCTTAGGGACGGATGCTAACTATGGCTACACCTTC
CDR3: CASSLGTDANYGYTF

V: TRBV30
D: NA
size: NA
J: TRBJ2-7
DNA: TGTGCCTGGAGTGCGACACCCTCCTACGAGCAGTACTTC
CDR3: CAWSATPSYEQYF

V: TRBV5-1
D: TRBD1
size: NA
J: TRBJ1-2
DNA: TGCGCCAGCAGCCCGGGACAGGGGGAAGGCTACACCTTC
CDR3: CASSPGQGEGYTF

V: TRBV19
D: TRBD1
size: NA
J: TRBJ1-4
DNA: TGTGCGAGTAAGGGGACAGGGATGAAGGAAAAACTGTTTTTT
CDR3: CASKGTGMKEKLFF

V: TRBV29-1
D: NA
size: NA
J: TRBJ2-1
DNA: TGCAGCGTTGGGCAGCCAGGATATGAGCAGTTCTTC
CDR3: CSVGQPGYEQFF

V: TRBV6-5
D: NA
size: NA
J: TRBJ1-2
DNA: TGTGCCAGCAGTACGACAGGATTTAACTATGGCTACACCTTC
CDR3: CASSTTGFNYGYTF

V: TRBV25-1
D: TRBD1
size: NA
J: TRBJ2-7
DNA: TGTGCCATCCTTAGTATCGGTGGTCCGAGGACAGGGCAGTACTTC
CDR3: CAILSIGGPRTGQYF

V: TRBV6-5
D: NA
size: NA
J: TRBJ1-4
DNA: TGTGCCAGCAGTTCCGCGCCGGGGTCCACACTGTTTTTT
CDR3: CASSSAPGSTLFF

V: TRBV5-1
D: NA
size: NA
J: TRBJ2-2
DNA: TGCGCCAGCAGCTTCAGACCGAACACCGGGGAGCTGTTTTTT
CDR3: CASSFRPNTGELFF

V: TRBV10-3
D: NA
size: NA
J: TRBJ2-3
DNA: TGTGCCATCAGTGATCGGGGTAATACGCAGTATTTT
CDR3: CAISDRGNTQYF

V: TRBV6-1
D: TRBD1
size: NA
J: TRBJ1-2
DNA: TGTGCCAGCAGTGAAGCGGGACAGCCCAACTATGGCTACACCTTC
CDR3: CASSEAGQPNYGYTF

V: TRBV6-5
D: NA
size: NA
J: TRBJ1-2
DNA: TGTGCCAGCAGTTCGGGGAGTGTGTCTAACTATGGCTACACCTTC
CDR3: CASSSGSVSNYGYTF

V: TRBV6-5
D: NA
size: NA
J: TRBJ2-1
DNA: TGTGCCAGCAGTTCGCCACGAAGCCGTGAGCAGTTCTTC
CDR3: CASSSPRSREQFF

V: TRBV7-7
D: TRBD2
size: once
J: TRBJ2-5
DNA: TGTGCCAGCAGCTCCCGGGATAGCGGGGGGCTCCTAGAAGAGACCCAGTACTTC
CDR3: CASSSRDSGGLLEETQYF

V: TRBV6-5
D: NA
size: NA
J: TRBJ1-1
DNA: TGTGCCAGCAGCGTGAACAGGCCGAACACTGAAGCTTTCTTT
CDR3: CASSVNRPNTEAFF

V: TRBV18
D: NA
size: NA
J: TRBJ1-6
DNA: TGTGCCAGCTCACCACCCGCGGGCGCCACGGCTAATTCACCCCTCCACTTT
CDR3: CASSPPAGATANSPLHF

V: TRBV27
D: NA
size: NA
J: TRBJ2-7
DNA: TGTGCCAGCAGTTCCCCACGGGGGGGTAGGGGGCTTCAGGACGAGCAGTACTTC
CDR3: CASSSPRGGRGLQDEQYF

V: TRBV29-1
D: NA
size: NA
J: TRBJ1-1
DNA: TGCAGCCCGGGACTTCCGAACACTGAAGCTTTCTTT
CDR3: CSPGLPNTEAFF

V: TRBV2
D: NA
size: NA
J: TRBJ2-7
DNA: TGTGCCAGCGCCCGTCAAGGCGGGCAGACCTACGAGCAGTACTTC
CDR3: CASARQGGQTYEQYF

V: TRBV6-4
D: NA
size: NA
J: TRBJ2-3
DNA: TGTGCCAGCAGGAGTGATACGCAGTATTTT
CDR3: CASRSDTQYF

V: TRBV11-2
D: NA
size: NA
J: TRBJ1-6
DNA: TGTGCCAGCAGCTCCCAGGTAGTGGCTTATTCACCCCTCCACTTT
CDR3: CASSSQVVAYSPLHF

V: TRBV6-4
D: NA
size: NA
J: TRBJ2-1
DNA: TGTGCCAGCAGTGACTCCCTCCGAAGCTCCTACAATGAGCAGTTCTTC
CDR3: CASSDSLRSSYNEQFF

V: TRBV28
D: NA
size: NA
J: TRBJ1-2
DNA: TGTGCCAGCAGTTCAGGTACATGGGACGGCTATGGCTACACCTTC
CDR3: CASSSGTWDGYGYTF

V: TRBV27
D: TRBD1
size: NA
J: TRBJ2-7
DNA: TGTGCCAGCTCCGAACAGGGGACCTACCCCTACGAGCAGTACTTC
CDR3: CASSEQGTYPYEQYF

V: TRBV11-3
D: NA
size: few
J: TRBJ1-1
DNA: TGTGCCAGCAGCTTAGATGGGAGGATCAAGACTGAAGCTTTCTTT
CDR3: CASSLDGRIKTEAFF

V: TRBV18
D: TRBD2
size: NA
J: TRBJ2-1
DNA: TGTGCCAGCTCACCCATAGCGGGGGGGCCTTGGGAGCAGTTCTTC
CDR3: CASSPIAGGPWEQFF

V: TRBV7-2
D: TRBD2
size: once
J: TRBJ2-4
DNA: TGTGCCAGCAGCCCGCGGGGGGGCCGGAACATTCAGTACTTC
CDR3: CASSPRGGRNIQYF

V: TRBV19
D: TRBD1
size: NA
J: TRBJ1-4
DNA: TGTGCCAGTAGTAAGGGACAGGGGAATGAAAAACTGTTTTTT
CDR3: CASSKGQGNEKLFF

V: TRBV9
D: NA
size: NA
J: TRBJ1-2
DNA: TGTGCCAGCAACCGTGGGACGGAGTATGGCTACACCTTC
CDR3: CASNRGTEYGYTF

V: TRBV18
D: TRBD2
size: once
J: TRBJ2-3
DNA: TGTGCCAGCTCACGGCTAGCGGGGGTCACAGATACGCAGTATTTT
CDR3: CASSRLAGVTDTQYF

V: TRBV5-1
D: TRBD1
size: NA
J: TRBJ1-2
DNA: TGCGCCAGCAGCTTTTCAGGGGGCGATAACTATGGCTACACCTTC
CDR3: CASSFSGGDNYGYTF

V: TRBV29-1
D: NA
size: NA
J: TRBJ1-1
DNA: TGCAGCGTTACCGGAAGGTGGACGAACACTGAAGCTTTCTTT
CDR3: CSVTGRWTNTEAFF